Listed below are T cell receptor beta chains from one sample, sequenced in a study of blood T cell repertoires in COVID-19. The table came from immunoSEQ multiplex PCR; TCRdb's copy has only in-frame clones and leaves some out. The sample yields tens of thousands of clones, roughly nine tenths seen once. Sequencing used peripheral blood. These TCRs come from a man in his sixties with acute or convalescent COVID-19. The CDR3 runs from the conserved cysteine through the conserved F or W. D genes are given only for firm matches. Clone size is shown for a subset of rows, as once, few, many or a class of expanded clone.

>.|TRBV9|once|15|TRBJ2-1
TGTGCCAGCAGCGCCCCCGGGACTTACTACAATGAGCAGTTCTTC
CASSAPGTYYNEQFF
>.|TRBV6-5|.|13|TRBJ1-2
TGTGCCAGCAGTTACAGGGGCTTCTATGGCTACACCTTC
CASSYRGFYGYTF
>.|TRBV30|.|16|TRBJ1-5
TGTGCCTGGAGTATTCCCTCGGGGGGTGGGAGTCAGCCCCAGCATTTT
CAWSIPSGGGSQPQHF
>TRBD2|TRBV15|.|18|TRBJ2-2
TGTGCCACCAGCAGAGATAACCTAGCGGGGCTAAACACCGGGGAGCTGTTTTTT
CATSRDNLAGLNTGELFF
>.|TRBV27|once|13|TRBJ2-3
TGTGCCAGCAGTTTTTTGGGGGCCGATACGCAGTATTTT
CASSFLGADTQYF
>.|TRBV5-1|.|13|TRBJ2-7
TGCGCCAGCAGCTTGACAGGCTCCTACGAGCAGTACTTC
CASSLTGSYEQYF
>TRBD1|TRBV4-3|.|17|TRBJ2-2
TGCGCCAGCAGCCACCTAGCCGGGACAGGGGTTTACGGGGAGCTGTTTTTT
CASSHLAGTGVYGELFF
>.|TRBV6-5|.|12|TRBJ2-3
TGTGCCAGCAGTTACGGGCCAGATACGCAGTATTTT
CASSYGPDTQYF
>.|TRBV6-5|.|12|TRBJ1-1
TGTGCCAGCAGGGGGCAGGACACTGAAGCTTTCTTT
CASRGQDTEAFF
>TRBD1|TRBV18|.|13|TRBJ1-1
TGTGCCAGCACGAGACAGGGAAGCGCTGAAGCTTTCTTT
CASTRQGSAEAFF
>.|TRBV2|.|19|TRBJ1-1
TGTGCCAGCAGTGAAGCGGGTATAGGGGGATTTATAATGAACACTGAAGCTTTCTTT
CASSEAGIGGFIMNTEAFF
>TRBD2|TRBV11-2|.|16|TRBJ2-3
TGTGCCAGCAGCCCCCTTAGCGGGGGGGCCGCAGATACGCAGTATTTT
CASSPLSGGAADTQYF
>.|TRBV3-1/TRBV3-2|.|12|TRBJ2-5
TGTGCCAGCAGCCAAGCCGAAGAGACCCAGTACTTC
CASSQAEETQYF
>.|TRBV27|.|12|TRBJ2-7
TGTGCCAGCAGTTTGGGCCACAACGAGCAGTACTTC
CASSLGHNEQYF
>.|TRBV25-1|once|14|TRBJ1-5
TGTGCCAGCAGCCTAACAGGGTCTAATCAGCCCCAGCATTTT
CASSLTGSNQPQHF
>.|TRBV7-2|.|14|TRBJ2-7
TGTGCCAGCAGCTTAGGTGGGCCTTCCTACGAGCAGTACTTC
CASSLGGPSYEQYF
>.|TRBV11-3|few|15|TRBJ2-7
TGTGCCCACAGAACGGTGCCGCGCCCCCTGTACGAGCAGTACTTC
CAHRTVPRPLYEQYF
>TRBD1|TRBV2|.|14|TRBJ1-5
TGTGCCAGCAGTTATTTACAGGGGAATCAGCCCCAGCATTTT
CASSYLQGNQPQHF
>.|TRBV27|.|16|TRBJ2-3
TGTGCCAGCAGTTTAATAGGCGGGGAGGGCACAGATACGCAGTATTTT
CASSLIGGEGTDTQYF
>.|TRBV19|.|14|TRBJ1-4
TGTGCCAGTAGTATCGCACACAGGAAGGAAAAACTGTTTTTT
CASSIAHRKEKLFF
>.|TRBV29-1|once|13|TRBJ2-3
TGCAGCGTTGGGCCACTAGGCACAGATACGCAGTATTTT
CSVGPLGTDTQYF
>TRBD2|TRBV19|.|15|TRBJ2-2
TGTGCCAGTAGTGTTCGACTAGCGGGGTCCGGGGAGCTGTTTTTT
CASSVRLAGSGELFF
>.|TRBV7-2|.|11|TRBJ1-1
TGTGCCAGCAGCTTAACTTATGAAGCTTTCTTT
CASSLTYEAFF
>TRBD1|TRBV30|.|12|TRBJ2-7
TGTGCCTGGAGTGAAATGGGACAGGGTCAGTACTTC
CAWSEMGQGQYF